These 31 T cell receptor beta chains originate from one sample sequenced in a study of T cell responses to AZD1222 COVID-19 vaccine. Profiled with immunoSEQ multiplex PCR; TCRdb holds only in-frame clones, not every one. The sample records about 120,000 clones, 70% to 90% being singletons. This specimen consisted of peripheral blood, obtained on day 0 of AZD1222 vaccination. The receptors stem from an adult in good health.

The chain uses TRBV5-4 and TRBJ2-2; TRBD2 matches at 9 bases. V was clipped by 0 bases and J by 1 base; unmatched bases: 4. From germline, CDR1 is SGHNT and CDR2 YYREEE (reference sequence). The CDR3 loop spans 17 amino acids. This CDR3 is CASSLGLAGENTGELFF. The CDR3 coding sequence is TGTGCCAGCAGCTTGGGGTTAGCGGGGGAGAACACCGGGGAGCTGTTTTTT.

This clone was recorded only once. This chain uses TRBV6-1 with TRBJ2-1; 11 nucleotides agree with TRBD2. The CDR3 is made up of 16 amino acids. The junction had 6 bases not matched to a gene; V was cut back by 4 bases and J by 4 bases. Germline CDR1 reads MNHNS; CDR2 reads SASEGT. CDR3 region: CASSGTRTSGYNEQFF. CDR3 DNA sequence: TGTGCCAGCAGTGGAACCCGGACTAGCGGGTACAATGAGCAGTTCTTC.

This clone was recorded only once. V is TRBV28 and J is TRBJ2-1; 12 bases agree with TRBD2. Germline assignment: CDR1 MDHEN and CDR2 SYDVKM. The CDR3 runs to 19 residues. Losses at the gene ends were 5 bases for V and 4 bases for J; bases not matched to a gene: 15. The CDR3 DNA reads TGTGCCAGCAGTCCAATCGAACTAGCGGGAGGCCGGGTATACAATGAGCAGTTCTTC. It is translated as CASSPIELAGGRVYNEQFF.

The genes are TRBV6-9 and TRBJ2-7; tentatively, D is TRBD1 (6 bases). In germline, CDR1 is MNHGY, CDR2 SVAAGI. The ends were cut back, 3 bases at V and 3 bases at J, with 15 bases in the middle. The CDR3 spans 15 residues. The CDR3 region is CASSYAGSGVYEQYF. The DNA of the CDR3 is TGTGCCAGCAGTTACGCCGGATCAGGGGTCTACGAGCAGTACTTC.

This clone was counted once. The chain joins TRBV5-1 to TRBJ2-5, with D perhaps TRBD1 or TRBD2 (6 bases each). Trimming took off 0 bases at V and 7 bases at J, with 16 bases between the two ends. The CDR3 runs to 15 residues. CDR1 SGHRS and CDR2 YFSETQ come from the germline V gene. Here the CDR3 DNA reads TGCGCCAGCAGCTTGGGTAAGCAGGGGCGGGGGACCCAGTACTTC. Its protein product is CASSLGKQGRGTQYF. The whole variable domain, remainder taken from reference TRBV5-1 and TRBJ2-5, is KAGVTQTPRYLIKTRGQQVTLSCSPISGHRSVSWYQQTPGQGLQFLFEYFSETQRNKGNFPGRFSGRQFSNSRSEMNVSTLELGDSALYLCASSLGKQGRGTQYFGPGTRLLVL.

V usage is TRBV11-2 and J usage is TRBJ1-2; 8 bases align to TRBD1. The CDR3 covers 13 residues. After removal of 5 bases from V and 4 bases from J, the junction contained 3 bases not matched to a gene. CDR1 and CDR2 (germline): SGHAT, FQNNGV. The CDR3 spells CASSPGTGYGYTF. The CDR3 DNA follows: TGTGCCAGCAGCCCAGGGACAGGCTATGGCTACACCTTC.

V is TRBV23-1 and J is TRBJ1-2; D is perhaps TRBD1 (6 bases). TRBV23-1 is known as an ORF, though its function is uncertain. This CDR3 spans 17 amino acids. V shed 0 bases and J shed 5 bases, with 19 bases lying between them. This chain's CDR3 is CASSQSLQGPRIYGYTF. As DNA, the CDR3 is TGCGCCAGCAGTCAATCTTTACAGGGTCCCCGGATTTATGGCTACACCTTC.

The V gene is TRBV5-1, the J gene TRBJ2-1; D is possibly TRBD1 (8 bases). Looked up from germline, CDR1 is SGHRS and CDR2 is YFSETQ. With 0 bases removed from V and 8 bases from J, the gap between germline ends came to 21 bases. The CDR3 contains 17 residues. The CDR3 region has the DNA TGCGCCAGCAGCTTGGCCTGGACAGGGAGGGGTATAGATGAGCAGTTCTTC. This gives the protein CASSLAWTGRGIDEQFF.

Here the CDR3 reads CASTLGGRGPSYNEQFF. As DNA, the CDR3 is TGTGCCAGCACCCTTGGGGGCAGGGGGCCTTCTTACAATGAGCAGTTCTTC. The rearrangement uses TRBV28 and TRBJ2-1; 8 bases are a match to TRBD1. The junction had 15 bases not matched to a gene; V was cut back by 7 bases and J by 4 bases. CDR3 length equals 17 residues. CDR1 and CDR2 (germline): MDHEN, SYDVKM.

In nucleotides, the CDR3 is TGTGCCAGCAGTTACTTTAGCACAGATACGCAGTATTTT. It is translated as CASSYFSTDTQYF. V usage is TRBV6-2 or TRBV6-3 and J usage is TRBJ2-3; D not certain. The V gene's germline CDR1 is MNHEY and CDR2 SVGEGT. Trimming took off 1 base at V and 0 bases at J, with 2 bases between the two ends. The CDR3 loop spans 13 amino acids.

The chain employs TRBV6-2 or TRBV6-3 and TRBJ1-5, with D hard to call. The germline V gene has CDR1 MNHEY and CDR2 SVGEGT. There are 15 residues in the CDR3. Trimming removed 2 bases at V and 7 bases at J, with 15 bases between. The CDR3 loop is CASSYSTAKVQPQHF. CDR3 DNA: TGTGCCAGCAGTTACAGTACTGCTAAGGTCCAGCCCCAGCATTTT.

The chain combines TRBV7-8 with TRBJ1-1; perhaps TRBD1 as D (5 bases). This CDR3 region has 18 residues. CDR1 SGHVS and CDR2 FQNEAQ come from the germline V gene. The V end was cut by 3 bases, the J end by 5 bases, with 25 bases between. The CDR3 coding sequence is TGTGCCAGCAGCTTTTATATGAGTTCTGGGGGGGGAAAGACTGAAGCTTTCTTT. Protein product: CASSFYMSSGGGKTEAFF. Together with reference TRBV7-8 and TRBJ1-1, the CDR3 gives the full variable domain: GAGVSQSPRYKVAKRGQDVALRCDPISGHVSLFWYQQALGQGPEFLTYFQNEAQLDKSGLPSDRFFAERPEGSVSTLKIQRTQQEDSAVYLCASSFYMSSGGGKTEAFFGQGTRLTVV.

The chain couples TRBV23-1 to TRBJ2-7; a possible D gene is TRBD1 (6 bases). TRBV23-1 is known as an ORF, though its function is uncertain. V was cut by 0 bases and J by 7 bases, with 16 bases left in between. This CDR3 has 15 residues. In DNA form, the CDR3 reads TGCGCCAGCAGTCAATCGGACACAGGGATGGGGGAGCAGTACTTC. As protein: CASSQSDTGMGEQYF.

The J gene is TRBJ1-6, the V gene TRBV9; possibly TRBD1 for D (5 bases). Germline CDR1 reads SGDLS; CDR2 reads YYNGEE. There are 15 residues in the CDR3. Trimming removed 1 base at V and 5 bases at J, with 10 bases between. The CDR3 is CASSVSGEDNSPLHF. The DNA of the CDR3 is TGTGCCAGCAGCGTATCGGGGGAGGATAATTCACCCCTCCACTTT.

The gene calls are TRBV9 and TRBJ2-1, with 7 bases aligning to TRBD1. V shed 3 bases and J 1 base; nucleotides not matched to a gene: 1. The CDR3 runs 14 residues. Germline CDR1 reads SGDLS; CDR2 reads YYNGEE. This chain's CDR3 is CASSGGQSYNEQFF. CDR3 DNA: TGTGCCAGCAGCGGGGGACAGTCCTACAATGAGCAGTTCTTC.

The chain recombines TRBV5-1 with TRBJ2-7; perhaps D is TRBD1 or TRBD2 (6 bases each). This CDR3 has 12 residues. V was clipped by 1 base and J by 5 bases, with 7 bases between them. Germline V gene lookup returns CDR1 SGHRS and CDR2 YFSETQ. The CDR3 loop is CASSLRGDEQYF. The CDR3 DNA is TGCGCCAGCAGCTTGAGGGGGGACGAGCAGTACTTC.

This clone was counted a single time. This chain links TRBV2 with TRBJ2-1; TRBD2 matches at 9 bases. Germline V gene data show CDR1 as SNHLY and CDR2 as FYNNEI. The CDR3 runs to 15 residues. Losses at the gene ends were 2 bases for V and 9 bases for J; bases not matched to a gene: 8. The CDR3 reads CASSERGSGRSEQFF. CDR3 nucleotides: TGTGCCAGCAGTGAAAGGGGTAGCGGGAGAAGTGAGCAGTTCTTC.

This clone turned up a few times. The rearrangement uses TRBV5-3 and TRBJ1-2, with a weak D call TRBD1 (6 bases). TRBV5-3 is an open reading frame, and its role is uncertain. This CDR3 has 14 amino acids. The V gene lost 6 bases and the J gene lost 0 bases, with 12 bases spanning the gap. CDR3 bases: TGTGCCAGAAATCACAGGACAGCTAACTATGGCTACACCTTC. Translated, it gives CARNHRTANYGYTF.

Notes on this clone: Germline and junction disagree at one end, which may indicate a read error. This chain connects TRBV14 to TRBJ2-6; D is perhaps TRBD2 (5 bases). CDR3 length: 16 residues. Germline-derived CDR1 and CDR2 are SGHDN and FVKESK. The CDR3 loop reads CASSHSVISGTNVLTF. The CDR3 DNA sequence: TGTGCCAGCAGCCATAGCGTGATCTCTGGGACCAACGTCCTGACTTTC. The full variable domain, with the rest looked up from reference TRBV14 and TRBJ2-6, is EAGVTQFPSHSVIEKGQTVTLRCDPISGHDNLYWYRRVMGKEIKFLLHFVKESKQDESGMPNNRFLAERTGGTYSTLKVQPAELEDSGVYFCASSHSVISGTNVLTFGAGSRLTVL.

The chain links TRBV28 to TRBJ1-4, with 7 positions matching TRBD1. In germline, CDR1 is MDHEN, CDR2 SYDVKM. The CDR3 runs to 15 residues. V was clipped by 5 bases and J by 8 bases; unmatched bases: 11. The CDR3, as DNA: TGTGCCAGCAGTCCCATCCCGCAGGGGGGCGAAAAACTGTTTTTT. This gives the protein CASSPIPQGGEKLFF.

The chain links TRBV15 to TRBJ2-1; the match to TRBD2 covers 8 bases. Trimming at V came to 4 bases and at J to 5 bases, leaving 10 bases not matched to a gene. The CDR3 has 16 residues. Germline V gene data show CDR1 as LNHNV and CDR2 as YYDKDF (reference sequence). In DNA, the CDR3 is TGTGCCACCAGCAAAGAGATCACTAGCGGTCACAATGAGCAGTTCTTC. It specifies CATSKEITSGHNEQFF.

The chain recombines TRBV4-2 with TRBJ1-2; possible D gene TRBD1, 5 bases. This CDR3 comprises 15 residues. Germline values: CDR1 LGHNA, CDR2 YNFKEQ. The ends were cut back, 4 bases at V and 6 bases at J, with 18 bases in the middle. The CDR3 nucleotides are TGTGCCAGCAGCCCCCTCTCAGGGTTGGCGGATGGCTACACCTTC. Its translation: CASSPLSGLADGYTF.

In its sample, this clone was seen a few times. The chain has TRBV15 and TRBJ2-3; D gene uncertain. V lost 8 bases to trimming and J lost 2 bases, with 8 bases between them. CDR1 and CDR2 (germline): LNHNV, YYDKDF (reference sequence). The CDR3 contains 12 residues. This chain's CDR3 is CATGVNTDTQYF. Here the CDR3 DNA reads TGTGCCACCGGAGTGAACACAGATACGCAGTATTTT.

V is TRBV5-4 and J is TRBJ1-2, with 12 bases lining up with TRBD1. The CDR3 totals 16 residues. Germline assignment: CDR1 SGHNT and CDR2 YYREEE (reference sequence). The V gene end was trimmed by 4 bases and the J gene end by 1 base; junction bases not matched to a gene: 5. As DNA, the CDR3 is TGTGCCAGCAGCCCGGGACAGGGGGCAAATAACTATGGCTACACCTTC. Translation gives CASSPGQGANNYGYTF.

This CDR3 is CASRNIAGPLGGYTF. CDR3 sequence (DNA): TGTGCCAGCCGAAACATAGCAGGGCCACTGGGTGGCTACACCTTC. The J gene is TRBJ1-2, the V gene TRBV27; D might be TRBD1 (5 bases). Germline lookup yields CDR1 MNHEY and CDR2 SMNVEV (reference sequence). The CDR3 has 15 residues. Trimming stripped 8 bases from V and 7 bases from J, with 23 bases between.

The chain uses TRBV5-1 and TRBJ1-5; no definite D call. Deletions cut 0 bases from V and 1 base from J, with 8 bases between. Germline values: CDR1 SGHRS, CDR2 YFSETQ. The CDR3 totals 15 residues. CDR3 sequence: CASSLEGLSNQPQHF. In nucleotides, the CDR3 is TGCGCCAGCAGCTTGGAGGGTTTGAGCAATCAGCCCCAGCATTTT.

This chain links TRBV18 with TRBJ1-1; the D gene is possibly TRBD1 (6 bases). CDR3 size: 15 residues. Trimming took off 0 bases at V and 5 bases at J, with 13 bases between the two ends. Germline V lookup: CDR1 KGHSH, CDR2 LQKENI. CDR3 nucleotides: TGTGCCAGCTCACCACCGGTAGGGGGAGGGACTGAAGCTTTCTTT. It yields the protein CASSPPVGGGTEAFF.

The V call is TRBV27, the J call TRBJ2-7; 8 nucleotides align to TRBD1. Germline CDR1 is MNHEY and CDR2 is SMNVEV (reference sequence). CDR3 length: 14 residues. V lost 6 bases, J lost 3 bases, and 7 bases stayed unmatched. The CDR3 DNA follows: TGTGCCAGCAGGGCGTCGGGACAGGTCTACGAGCAGTACTTC. Translation: CASRASGQVYEQYF.

This clone was counted once. The V and J genes are TRBV27 and TRBJ1-6, with D uncertain. This CDR3 spans 12 amino acids. V lost 6 bases and J 6 bases, leaving 6 bases between the germline ends. Per the germline V gene, CDR1 is MNHEY and CDR2 is SMNVEV (reference sequence). For the CDR3, the DNA is TGTGCCAGCAGAATCCTTAATTCACCCCTCCACTTT. This encodes CASRILNSPLHF.

The rearrangement joins TRBV3-1 (or the pseudogene TRBV3-2) to TRBJ1-6; maybe TRBD1 (5 bases). There are 14 residues in the CDR3. CDR1 LGHDT and CDR2 YNNKEL come from the germline V gene (reference sequence). V shed 4 bases and J shed 8 bases, with 12 bases lying between them. This chain's CDR3 is CASSPMGRDSPLHF. CDR3 DNA sequence: TGTGCCAGCAGCCCAATGGGCAGGGATTCACCCCTCCACTTT.

The sample holds one count of this clone. J is TRBJ2-1 and V is TRBV3-1 (or the pseudogene TRBV3-2); TRBD2 matches at 9 bases. The CDR3 is made up of 14 amino acids. J lost 2 bases, V lost 7 bases, and 3 bases had no gene match. Germline V gene lookup returns CDR1 LGHDT and CDR2 YNNKEL (reference sequence). The CDR3 DNA reads as TGTGCCAGCAAGCGGGAGGTGACCTACAATGAGCAGTTCTTC. Amino acid sequence: CASKREVTYNEQFF.